Below, 21 T cell receptor beta chains from the same sample are listed, as sequenced in a study of blood T cell repertoires in COVID-19. Produced via immunoSEQ multiplex PCR; TCRdb's table is partial and in-frame only. The sample has some 670,000 clones, approximately 90% seen once. The specimen sequenced was peripheral blood. Source of these receptors: a woman aged 18-35 years with acute or convalescent COVID-19.

The J gene is TRBJ2-3, the V gene TRBV4-1, with a weak D call TRBD1 (5 bases). Germline-derived CDR1 and CDR2 are MGHRA and YSYEKL. Trimming shortened V by 0 bases and J by 2 bases, and 18 bases separated the two germline ends. This CDR3 has 18 residues. CDR3 bases: TGCGCCAGCAGCCAAGAGTCCGGCGGCAGGGAATTCACAGATACGCAGTATTTT. Its translation: CASSQESGGREFTDTQYF.

This rearrangement joins TRBV12-3 or TRBV12-4 to TRBJ1-2; D might be TRBD1 (5 bases). CDR3 length equals 13 residues. Between the trimmed V and J ends, which lost 5 bases and 7 bases, there was a span of 14 bases. In DNA, the CDR3 is TGTGCCAGCAGTATCATAACAGGCTCTGGCTACACCTTC. Residues: CASSIITGSGYTF.

Details on this clone: Germline and junction disagree at one end, which may indicate a read error. The chain uses TRBV5-4 and TRBJ2-5, with D perhaps TRBD2 (7 bases). The CDR3 is made up of 16 amino acids. Germline V gene sequence: CDR1 SGHNT, CDR2 YYREEE (reference sequence). CDR3 sequence reads: CASSLGQRGGGEAQYF. CDR3 nucleotide sequence: TGTGCCAGCAGCTTGGGACAGAGAGGGGGGGGAGAGGCCCAGTACTTC.

V is TRBV5-1 and J is TRBJ1-3, with D possibly matching TRBD1 (6 bases). The CDR3 extends over 12 amino acids. V lost 5 bases and J 7 bases, leaving 10 bases between the germline ends. Per the germline V gene, CDR1 is SGHRS and CDR2 is YFSETQ. CDR3 region: CASRGDKNTIYF. The CDR3 nucleotides are TGCGCCAGCAGGGGGGACAAGAACACCATATATTTT.

This chain links TRBV9 with TRBJ1-5; possible D gene TRBD1, 5 bases. Germline values: CDR1 SGDLS, CDR2 YYNGEE. The CDR3 is 14 residues long. With 4 bases removed from V and 4 bases from J, the gap between germline ends came to 12 bases. The CDR3 loop reads CASSRGTANQPQHF. CDR3 sequence (DNA): TGTGCCAGCAGCCGCGGGACGGCGAATCAGCCCCAGCATTTT.

This chain links TRBV5-1 with TRBJ2-7; 8 bases are a match to TRBD2. CDR1 is SGHRS and CDR2 is YFSETQ in the germline V gene. After removal of 1 base from V and 5 bases from J, the junction contained 11 bases not matched to a gene. The CDR3 runs 16 residues. The CDR3 protein is CASSLHWRGDRDEQYF. The CDR3 nucleotides read TGCGCCAGCAGCTTGCATTGGCGGGGGGATCGGGACGAGCAGTACTTC.

The CDR3 region has the DNA TGTGCTAGGTCCCCAGGGCCAGATACGCAGTATTTT. It codes for CARSPGPDTQYF. This sequence joins TRBV6-5 and TRBJ2-3, with D possibly being TRBD1 (5 bases). The CDR3 consists of 12 residues. CDR1 is MNHEY and CDR2 is SVGAGI in the germline V gene.

The V and J genes are TRBV4-2 and TRBJ1-4, with 11 bases aligning to TRBD1. J was trimmed by 8 bases and V by 0 bases; bases with no gene match: 14. The CDR3 totals 19 residues. Germline CDR1 LGHNA, CDR2 YNFKEQ. The CDR3 protein is CASSQDRTGGAGPGEKLFF. CDR3 DNA: TGTGCCAGCAGCCAAGATAGGACAGGGGGCGCCGGGCCAGGGGAAAAACTGTTTTTT.

In regard to this clone: Other DNA sequences in the sample encode the same CDR3. In DNA, the CDR3 is TGTGCCAGCAGTGAAGCGCGAGGAATGAACACTGAAGCTTTCTTT. Translating gives CASSEARGMNTEAFF. The genes are TRBV2 and TRBJ1-1, with D unresolved. The ends were cut back, 0 bases at V and 0 bases at J, with 8 bases in the middle. Germline V gives CDR1 SNHLY, CDR2 FYNNEI. This CDR3 contains 15 residues.

The J gene is TRBJ2-2, the V gene TRBV19, with 7 bases that match TRBD2. CDR1 and CDR2 from the germline V gene are LNHDA and SQIVND (reference sequence). V shed 4 bases, J shed 4 bases, and the junction held 12 bases outside the gene matches. The CDR3 is made up of 17 amino acids. CDR3 protein: CASSSPRLADSTGELFF. The CDR3 nucleotides are TGTGCCAGTAGTAGTCCGCGACTAGCTGACTCCACCGGGGAGCTGTTTTTT.

The rearrangement uses TRBV4-3 and TRBJ2-7, with 7 bases matching TRBD1. The length of the CDR3 is 15 residues. CDR1 and CDR2 from the germline V gene are LGHNA and YSLEER. The junction had 6 bases not matched to a gene; V was cut back by 4 bases and J by 0 bases. DNA for the CDR3: TGCGCCAGCAGCCTTACCGACAGGGACTCCTACGAGCAGTACTTC. This gives the protein CASSLTDRDSYEQYF.

The chain links TRBV19 to TRBJ1-2; D unclear. The CDR3 is 10 amino acids. Trimming removed 7 bases from V and 10 bases from J, with 10 bases in between. Germline V gene sequence: CDR1 LNHDA, CDR2 SQIVND (reference sequence). The CDR3 DNA follows: TGTGCCAGTATGAACGGGTTCTACACCTTC. This encodes CASMNGFYTF.

This clone came up once. The J gene is TRBJ2-1, the V gene TRBV7-2; TRBD2 matches at 10 bases. Germline V gene data show CDR1 as SGHTA and CDR2 as FQGNSA. The V and J ends lost 1 base and 5 bases, in that order; junction bases with no gene match: 2. The CDR3 runs to 15 residues. The CDR3 DNA reads TGTGCCAGCAGCTTAGGGACTAGCGGAAACAATGAGCAGTTCTTC. It encodes CASSLGTSGNNEQFF.

V is TRBV6-4 and J is TRBJ2-1; D ambiguous. The CDR3 has 15 amino acids. Germline CDR1 MRHNA, CDR2 SNTAGT. The V end was cut by 0 bases, the J end by 5 bases, with 11 bases between. For the CDR3, the DNA is TGTGCCAGCAGTGACTCCGGCCCAGAGGACAATGAGCAGTTCTTC. Translating it yields CASSDSGPEDNEQFF.

The chain links TRBV28 to TRBJ2-6; weak D call: TRBD2 (5 bases). Looked up from germline, CDR1 is MDHEN and CDR2 is SYDVKM. This CDR3 is built from 17 residues. Trimming took off 6 bases at V and 0 bases at J, with 15 bases between the two ends. CDR3: CASSPGGVNSGANVLTF. For the CDR3, the DNA is TGTGCCAGCAGCCCAGGAGGTGTCAACTCTGGGGCCAACGTCCTGACTTTC.

V gene TRBV7-2 combines with J gene TRBJ2-7, with no clear D. Trimming shortened V by 5 bases and J by 3 bases, and 11 bases separated the two germline ends. The CDR3 length is 13 residues. Per the germline V gene, CDR1 is SGHTA and CDR2 is FQGNSA. The CDR3 nucleotides read TGTGCCAGCAGCCTGGAGATTTACTACGAGCAGTACTTC. Translating gives CASSLEIYYEQYF.

The chain couples TRBV19 to TRBJ1-2; D ambiguous. Between the trimmed V and J ends, which lost 8 bases and 8 bases, there was a span of 18 bases. CDR1 and CDR2 (germline): LNHDA, SQIVND (reference sequence). This CDR3 is built from 13 residues. CDR3 residues: CASRSPLEGGYTF. CDR3 in DNA: TGTGCCAGTCGTTCTCCCTTGGAGGGCGGCTACACCTTC.

The chain joins TRBV5-1 to TRBJ1-1, with 7 bases that match TRBD1. Germline V gene lookup returns CDR1 SGHRS and CDR2 YFSETQ. J lost 2 bases, V lost 2 bases, and 6 bases had no gene match. The CDR3 runs to 15 residues. The CDR3 spells CASSLPQGTNTEAFF. CDR3 sequence (DNA): TGCGCCAGCAGCTTACCACAGGGGACAAACACTGAAGCTTTCTTT.

The chain is built from TRBV12-3 or TRBV12-4 and TRBJ1-1, with unresolved D. The CDR3 has 11 residues. Trimming shortened V by 6 bases and J by 4 bases, and 6 bases separated the two germline ends. The CDR3 bases are TGTGCCAGCAGCCCCAGCACTGAAGCTTTCTTT. Translating gives CASSPSTEAFF.

The chain uses TRBV24-1 and TRBJ2-5; TRBD1 agrees at 9 bases. The germline CDR1 and CDR2 sequences are KGHDR and SFDVKD. Trimming cost V 4 bases and J 4 bases; bases outside gene matches: 3. This CDR3 is built from 14 residues. The CDR3 sequence: CATSDPQGAETQYF. For the CDR3, the DNA is TGTGCCACCAGTGACCCACAGGGGGCAGAGACCCAGTACTTC.

This clone came up once. The rearrangement joins TRBV5-6 to TRBJ2-2, with a possible D match to TRBD1 (6 bases). The CDR3 runs 13 residues. Germline lookup yields CDR1 SGHDT and CDR2 YYEEEE. V dropped 1 base and J dropped 6 bases, with 7 bases sitting between them. CDR3 loop: CASSLTGSGELFF. In DNA, the CDR3 is TGTGCCAGCAGCTTGACAGGGTCCGGGGAGCTGTTTTTT. Together with reference TRBV5-6 and TRBJ2-2, the CDR3 gives the full variable domain: DAGVTQSPTHLIKTRGQQVTLRCSPKSGHDTVSWYQQALGQGPQFIFQYYEEEERQRGNFPDRFSGHQFPNYSSELNVNALLLGDSALYLCASSLTGSGELFFGEGSRLTVL.